Presented here are 8 T cell receptor beta chains from one specimen sequenced in a study of T cell repertoires in cytomegalovirus infection. Using its own MiXCR run on the reads, TCRdb lists one record per CDR3 protein. The sample includes about a million distinct CDR3 sequences, 31% seen only once; the top ten take over 10%. Their recognized antigens are unknown. This specimen consisted of cultured CD8+ T cells from PBMCs, obtained from culture after CMV antigen stimulation. The origin of the receptors is a human donor in good health (CMV status not recorded). Some clones in this sample may be carry-over from other donors' samples.

The chain carries TRBV12-3 or TRBV12-4 and TRBJ2-3; 7 bases match TRBD1. V lost 3 bases and J lost 0; bases outside the gene matches: 12. The length of the CDR3 is 18 residues. CDR3 residues: CASSFPGRDSESTDTQYF. DNA of the CDR3: TGTGCCAGCAGTTTCCCAGGCCGGGACAGCGAGAGCACAGATACGCAGTATTTT.

The chain's CDR3 is CASSSGTGSANYGYTF. CDR3 coding DNA: TGTGCCAGCAGCTCCGGGACAGGCTCTGCTAACTATGGCTACACCTTC. V gene TRBV13 combines with J gene TRBJ1-2; TRBD1 matches at 8 bases. J was trimmed by 0 bases and V by 4 bases; bases with no gene match: 7. This CDR3 has 16 amino acids. Germline lookup yields CDR1 PRHDT and CDR2 FYEKMQ (reference sequence).

Details on this clonotype: Being one base from a much bigger clone, this may be a read error. The V gene is TRBV6-2 or TRBV6-3, the J gene TRBJ1-4; tentative D call: TRBD1 (5 bases). The CDR3 has 15 amino acids. Per germline, CDR1 MNHEY and CDR2 SVGEGT. The CDR3 sequence: CASSRGRGTNKKLFF. The CDR3 DNA sequence: TGTGCCAGCAGCCGGGGAAGGGGAACTAATAAAAAACTGTTTTTT.

On this clonotype itself: An end of the junction differs from the germline gene, which may be a read error. The J gene is TRBJ2-5, the V gene TRBV27, with 13 bases fitting TRBD2. The germline gives CDR1 MNHEY, CDR2 SMNVEV (reference sequence). This CDR3 comprises 16 residues. The CDR3 coding sequence is TGTGCCAACAGTTTCCTCACTAGCGGGGGGGATGAGACCCAGTACTTC. It translates to CANSFLTSGGDETQYF.

A few counts support this clonotype. The V call is TRBV2, the J call TRBJ1-1; 9 bases line up with TRBD1. The CDR3 has 11 amino acids. Germline V gene data show CDR1 as SNHLY and CDR2 as FYNNEI. The ends lost 4 bases at V and 12 bases at J; junction bases unmatched: 3. The CDR3 sequence is CASSGDRAPFF. The CDR3 region has the DNA TGTGCCAGCAGTGGGGACAGGGCCCCTTTCTTT.

The chain carries TRBV4-1 and TRBJ1-2; 7 positions match TRBD1. There are 15 residues in the CDR3. With V trimmed by 6 bases and J by 0 bases, 7 bases remained unmatched. Per the germline V gene, CDR1 is MGHRA and CDR2 is YSYEKL. The CDR3 spells CASRPGQTANYGYTF. The CDR3 region has the DNA TGCGCCAGCAGGCCGGGACAGACAGCTAACTATGGCTACACCTTC.

This chain connects TRBV18 to TRBJ2-5, with no clear D. Trimming shortened V by 0 bases and J by 3 bases, and 8 bases separated the two germline ends. The CDR3 covers 14 residues. CDR1 KGHSH and CDR2 LQKENI come from the germline V gene. The CDR3 region has the DNA TGTGCCAGCTCACCACCGAACCTAGAAGAGACCCAGTACTTC. Amino acid sequence: CASSPPNLEETQYF.

This clonotype was recorded many times. The rearrangement links TRBV7-9 to TRBJ1-4; D remains ambiguous. Trimming removed 1 base from V and 0 bases from J, with 6 bases in between. The CDR3 covers 15 residues. Germline V gives CDR1 SEHNR, CDR2 FQNEAQ (reference sequence). The CDR3, as DNA: TGTGCCAGCAGCTTAGACGGGGCAACTAATGAAAAACTGTTTTTT. Translating it yields CASSLDGATNEKLFF.